This entry lists 24 T cell receptor beta chains sequenced from one sample in a study of T cells in Graves' hyperthyroidism and ophthalmopathy. It was RNA transcripts that yielded the amplified TCR beta CDR3 regions. With the HTBI primer set, the TCR CDR3 went through a first round of RT-PCR. TCRdb reanalysed the multiplex PCR reads using MiXCR and keeps one entry per CDR3 protein. The table lists roughly 740,000 distinct CDR3 sequences, 15% to 20% of them singletons. Sequenced material: blood. Receptors were obtained from a young man with Graves' hyperthyroidism.

V and J are TRBV25-1 and TRBJ2-3, with 9 nucleotides matching TRBD2. The CDR3 sequence is 14 residues long. The germline V gene encodes CDR1 MGHDK and CDR2 SYGVNS. After removal of 2 bases from V and 3 bases from J, the junction contained 0 bases not matched to a gene. The CDR3 coding sequence is TGTGCCAGCAGTGAACTAGCGGGAACAGATACGCAGTATTTT. Its translation: CASSELAGTDTQYF.

Only a few counts were recorded for this clonotype. The chain carries TRBV2 and TRBJ1-6; TRBD1 is a possible D gene (6 bases). The V and J ends lost 5 bases and 6 bases respectively, with 17 bases between them. The CDR3 runs to 16 residues. Germline-derived CDR1 and CDR2 are SNHLY and FYNNEI. The CDR3: CASSMTGVQGNSPLHF. The CDR3 DNA is TGTGCCAGCAGTATGACGGGGGTACAGGGTAATTCACCCCTCCACTTT.

This rearrangement joins TRBV6-1 to TRBJ1-1; maybe TRBD1 (6 bases). This CDR3 is 15 amino acids long. Germline CDR1 and CDR2: MNHNS and SASEGT. V gave up 6 bases and J gave up 8 bases, with 22 bases separating them. The CDR3 bases are TGTGCCAGCAGGTCGGACAGCCTAAGCACGCCAGAAGCTTTCTTT. Translated, it gives CASRSDSLSTPEAFF.

This clonotype has a handful of counts. The chain is built from TRBV4-1 and TRBJ2-7; TRBD2 agrees at 14 bases. The germline gives CDR1 MGHRA, CDR2 YSYEKL. The CDR3 has 19 residues. The ends lost 4 bases at V and 5 bases at J; junction bases unmatched: 16. The CDR3 region is CASSRLSGTSGSWIHEQYF. DNA for the CDR3: TGCGCCAGCAGCCGACTATCCGGGACTAGCGGGAGTTGGATCCACGAGCAGTACTTC.

This clonotype was seen only a few times. The V and J genes are TRBV7-3 and TRBJ1-2; D not resolved. V was cut by 5 bases and J by 7 bases, with 14 bases left in between. CDR1 is SGHTA and CDR2 is FQGTGA in the germline V gene. This CDR3 is 13 amino acids long. The CDR3 region has the DNA TGTGCCAGCAGCCCCGGATCGGGAGTTGGCTACACCTTC. Protein sequence: CASSPGSGVGYTF.

The chain uses TRBV30 and TRBJ1-4, with a weak D call TRBD1 (5 bases). With 1 base removed from V and 7 bases from J, the gap between germline ends came to 16 bases. Per germline, CDR1 GTSNPN and CDR2 SVGIG (reference sequence). The CDR3 loop spans 15 amino acids. CDR3 amino acids: CAWSGDGSLREKLFF. The CDR3, as DNA: TGTGCCTGGAGTGGGGACGGGAGCCTCCGTGAAAAACTGTTTTTT. Supplemented by reference TRBV30 and TRBJ1-4, the full variable domain reads SQTIHQWPATLVQPVGSPLSLECTVEGTSNPNLYWYRQAAGRGLQLLFYSVGIGQISSEVPQNLSASRPQDRQFILSSKKLLLSDSGFYLCAWSGDGSLREKLFFGSGTQLSVL.

This clonotype appeared many times. The chain uses TRBV28 and TRBJ2-7; D perhaps matches TRBD1 (6 bases). Deletions cut 5 bases from V and 2 bases from J, with 10 bases between. The CDR3 is 13 residues long. Germline CDR1 MDHEN, CDR2 SYDVKM. CDR3 region: CASSPGDTYEQYF. In DNA form, the CDR3 reads TGTGCCAGCAGTCCAGGGGATACCTACGAGCAGTACTTC.

This clonotype came up a few times. The chain employs TRBV20-1 and TRBJ2-5; the match to TRBD2 covers 7 bases. The CDR3 totals 13 residues. Trimming removed 3 bases from V and 4 bases from J; junction bases left unmatched: 5. Germline V lookup: CDR1 DFQATT, CDR2 SNEGSKA (reference sequence). The CDR3 DNA follows: TGCAGTGCTAGGGGTTTAGCGGGAGAGACCCAGTACTTC. As protein: CSARGLAGETQYF.

This clonotype was recorded at least ten times. The chain recombines TRBV28 with TRBJ2-3, with a possible D match to TRBD2 (7 bases). The germline V gene has CDR1 MDHEN and CDR2 SYDVKM. CDR3 length: 17 residues. V gave up 4 bases and J gave up 4 bases, with 21 bases separating them. This CDR3 is CASSSSRPGAGADTQYF. CDR3 in DNA: TGTGCCAGCAGTTCGTCGAGACCAGGGGCGGGGGCAGATACGCAGTATTTT.

V is TRBV25-1 and J is TRBJ2-7; D might be TRBD1 (6 bases). The CDR3 spans 11 residues. Trimming shortened V by 7 bases and J by 3 bases, and 7 bases separated the two germline ends. From germline, CDR1 is MGHDK and CDR2 SYGVNS. CDR3 sequence: CASIGGYEQYF. The CDR3 nucleotides read TGTGCCAGCATAGGGGGCTACGAGCAGTACTTC.

The table lists this clonotype with a few counts. The CDR3 DNA reads TGTGCCAGCACTTCTAGCGGGACCAACACAGATACGCAGTATTTT. Translation: CASTSSGTNTDTQYF. The chain combines TRBV2 with TRBJ2-3; 9 bases line up with TRBD2. CDR1 and CDR2 from the germline V gene are SNHLY and FYNNEI. The ends lost 7 bases at V and 2 bases at J; junction bases unmatched: 7. The CDR3 runs 15 residues.

The V call is TRBV20-1, the J call TRBJ2-3; D gene uncertain. Per germline, CDR1 DFQATT and CDR2 SNEGSKA (reference sequence). There are 13 residues in the CDR3. V was pared by 6 bases and J by 1 base, with 11 bases between. The CDR3 loop reads CSAHLGGTDTQYF. In nucleotides, the CDR3 is TGCAGTGCCCACCTGGGCGGCACAGATACGCAGTATTTT.

This clonotype has a count of ten or more. The J gene is TRBJ2-3, the V gene TRBV12-3 or TRBV12-4, with D tentatively TRBD2 (5 bases). The CDR3 totals 13 residues. Trimming cost V 5 bases and J 9 bases, with 15 bases left between them. The CDR3 loop reads CASSLLAQPTQYF. The CDR3 bases are TGTGCCAGCAGTCTGCTAGCACAGCCAACGCAGTATTTT.

This clonotype was detected ten times or more. The chain links TRBV28 to TRBJ1-5; D might be TRBD1 (5 bases). This CDR3 contains 16 residues. From germline, CDR1 is MDHEN and CDR2 SYDVKM. V lost 7 bases and J 4 bases, leaving 20 bases between the germline ends. This CDR3 reads CASKPPGAGRNQPQHF. Here the CDR3 DNA reads TGTGCCAGCAAGCCCCCCGGGGCTGGAAGGAATCAGCCCCAGCATTTT.

The CDR3 coding sequence is TGTGCCAGCAGTTTATCCAGGGCACTAGCGGGAGTACAAGAGACCCAGTACTTC. Protein product: CASSLSRALAGVQETQYF. The rearrangement joins TRBV12-3 or TRBV12-4 to TRBJ2-5; TRBD2 matches at 11 bases. V was clipped by 2 bases and J by 2 bases; unmatched bases: 10. The CDR3 extends over 18 amino acids.

V is TRBV7-3 and J is TRBJ2-3; 9 nucleotides match TRBD2. With 4 bases clipped from V and 5 bases from J, the junction kept 1 base outside the gene matches. This CDR3 comprises 13 residues. CDR1 and CDR2 (germline): SGHTA, FQGTGA. This CDR3 reads CASSSSGIDTQYF. In DNA, the CDR3 is TGTGCCAGCAGCTCTAGCGGGATAGATACGCAGTATTTT.

This clonotype came up many times. The gene calls are TRBV7-8 and TRBJ1-5; D perhaps matches TRBD1 (6 bases). This CDR3 is built from 15 residues. Germline V gene sequence: CDR1 SGHVS, CDR2 FQNEAQ. The germline V and J ends were trimmed by 5 bases and 4 bases, with 15 bases remaining between them. CDR3 DNA sequence: TGTGCCAGCAGCGTGGGGGGGGCGGCTAATCAGCCCCAGCATTTT. Its translation: CASSVGGAANQPQHF.

This clonotype has more than one count but fewer than ten. The V gene is TRBV4-2, the J gene TRBJ2-5, with TRBD2 matching over 11 bases. Trimming at V came to 7 bases and at J to 5 bases, leaving 9 bases not matched to a gene. CDR1 LGHNA and CDR2 YNFKEQ come from the germline V gene. This CDR3 has 15 amino acids. CDR3 bases: TGTGCCAGCAACCAGGAACTAGCGGGAGTGGAGACCCAGTACTTC. It translates to CASNQELAGVETQYF.

This chain joins TRBV28 and TRBJ1-3, with D possibly being TRBD1 (5 bases). V was cut by 5 bases and J by 3 bases, with 17 bases left in between. This CDR3 spans 16 amino acids. Germline V CDR1 and CDR2: MDHEN, SYDVKM. CDR3 amino acids: CASSALGGVDGNTIYF. The CDR3 DNA reads TGTGCCAGCAGTGCCCTCGGGGGGGTGGATGGAAACACCATATATTTT.

The chain combines TRBV4-1 with TRBJ1-1; weak D call: TRBD1 (5 bases). Trimming stripped 0 bases from V and 4 bases from J, with 12 bases between. Germline loops: CDR1 MGHRA, CDR2 YSYEKL. This CDR3 has 15 amino acids. As DNA, the CDR3 is TGCGCCAGCAGCCAAGATAGCCAGGGAGCCACTGAAGCTTTCTTT. Residues: CASSQDSQGATEAFF.

This clonotype was recorded a few times. CDR3 region: CASSPRDSRGYTF. Written as DNA, the CDR3 is TGTGCCAGCAGTCCCCGGGACTCACGTGGCTACACCTTC. V is TRBV6-1 and J is TRBJ1-2; maybe TRBD1 (5 bases). V shed 5 bases and J shed 7 bases, with 14 bases lying between them. This CDR3 spans 13 amino acids. Germline V gene data show CDR1 as MNHNS and CDR2 as SASEGT.

This clonotype was seen at least ten times. This chain connects TRBV11-2 to TRBJ2-7; tentative D call: TRBD1 (6 bases). Per germline, CDR1 SGHAT and CDR2 FQNNGV. Trimming cost V 2 bases and J 2 bases, with 10 bases left between them. The length of the CDR3 is 14 residues. The CDR3 loop reads CASSLLQGPYEQYF. CDR3 DNA sequence: TGTGCCAGCAGCTTATTACAGGGCCCCTACGAGCAGTACTTC.

The chain joins TRBV5-1 to TRBJ2-7; 9 nucleotides line up with TRBD2. This CDR3 is 15 amino acids long. Trimming cost V 3 bases and J 3 bases; bases outside gene matches: 7. Germline V gives CDR1 SGHRS, CDR2 YFSETQ. CDR3: CASSWGTSSGYEQYF. Here the CDR3 DNA reads TGCGCCAGCAGCTGGGGGACTAGCAGCGGCTACGAGCAGTACTTC.

V is TRBV20-1 and J is TRBJ2-1; 8 bases line up with TRBD2. Trimming removed 6 bases from V and 10 bases from J; junction bases left unmatched: 11. In germline, CDR1 is DFQATT, CDR2 SNEGSKA (reference sequence). The CDR3 spans 13 residues. CDR3 in amino acids: CSARMSGSGEQFF. In nucleotides, the CDR3 is TGCAGTGCCCGTATGAGCGGGAGTGGAGAGCAGTTCTTC.